This T cell receptor (beta chain) was captured in a study of PD-1 blockade in classical Hodgkin lymphoma. Whole-study findings and limits: Underlying causes for the observed repertoire differences were not defined, possibly disease activity or prior therapy.

Comment on this clone: Antigen specificity is unknown.

Time point described: newly diagnosed, previously untreated cHL patient sample. The authors purified CD4+ T cells from thawed PBMCs by magnetic negative selection. The CDR3 has 15 amino acids. Germline loops: CDR1 SGDLS, CDR2 YYNGEE. The V and J ends lost 4 bases and 4 bases respectively, with 17 bases between them. The method was immunoSEQ multiplex PCR; TCRdb's version includes in-frame clones alone and lacks a portion of them. Among about 24,000 clones listed, around 90% were seen once. The sequenced sample was CD4+ T cells from blood. V and J are TRBV9 and TRBJ1-2; D remains unclear. This receptor was taken from a human donor with classical Hodgkin lymphoma. CDR3 in amino acids: CASSWKVGKSYGYTF. The CDR3 bases are TGTGCCAGCAGCTGGAAGGTGGGGAAGTCCTATGGCTACACCTTC.